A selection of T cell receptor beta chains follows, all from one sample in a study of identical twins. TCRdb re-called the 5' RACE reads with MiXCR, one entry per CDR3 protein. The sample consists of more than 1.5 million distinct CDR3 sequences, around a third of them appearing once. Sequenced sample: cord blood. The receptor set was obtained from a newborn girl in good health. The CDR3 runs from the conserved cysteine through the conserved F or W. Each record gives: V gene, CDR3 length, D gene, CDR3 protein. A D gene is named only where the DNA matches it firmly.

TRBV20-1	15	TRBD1	CSAILRTGSSYEQYF
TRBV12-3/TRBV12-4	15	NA	CASSWPLTGTNIQYF
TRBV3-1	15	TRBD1	CASSPTVRTGGRQYF
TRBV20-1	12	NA	CSATQAVYGYTF
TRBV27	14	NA	CASLGLSGANVLTF
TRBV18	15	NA	CASSPPSRTNYGYTF
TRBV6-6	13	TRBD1	CASRREGATEAFF
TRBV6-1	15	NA	CASLLRAILNYGYTF
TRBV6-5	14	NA	CASSPAGGSYGYTF
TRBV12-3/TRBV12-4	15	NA	CASSLGAPWGETQYF
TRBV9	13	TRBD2	CASSATSGSSQYF
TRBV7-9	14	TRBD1	CASSFRGQGNEQFF
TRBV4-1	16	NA	CASSPRSLPVVYEQFF
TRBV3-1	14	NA	CASSQDTILGTQYF
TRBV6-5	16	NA	CASSYLMGGSNYGYTF
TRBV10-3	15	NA	CAISELGGFYNEQFF
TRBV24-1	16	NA	CATSDPAGPNTGELFF
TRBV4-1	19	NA	CTSSQAKDLALSSYNEQFF
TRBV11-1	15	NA	CASSRRGPFTDTQYF
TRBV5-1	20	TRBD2	CASSWTGLAGAVVAKNIQYF
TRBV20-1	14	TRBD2	CSARDRLAGDEQFF
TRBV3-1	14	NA	CASKVSALTDTQYF
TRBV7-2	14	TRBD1	CASSLVEGADIQYF
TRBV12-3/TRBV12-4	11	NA	CASCSYNEQFF
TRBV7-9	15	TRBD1	CASSSIQGVYYGYTF
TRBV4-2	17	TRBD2	CASSLIGSGGRTDTQYF
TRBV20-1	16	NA	CSARDSTARPNYGYTF
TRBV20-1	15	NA	CSANHDRQRHTEAFF
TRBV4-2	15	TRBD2	CASSPSGRGRDTQYF
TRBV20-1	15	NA	CSANAGLSSYNEQSF
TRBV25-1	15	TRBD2	CASSDVAGGQETQYF
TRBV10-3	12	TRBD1	CAISEGQGKLFF
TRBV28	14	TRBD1	CASSPLDRVYEQYF
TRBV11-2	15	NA	CTSSLPALQDPEQYF
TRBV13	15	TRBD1	CASSFLRGKGYGYTF
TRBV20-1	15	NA	CSARGMMGGPYGYTF
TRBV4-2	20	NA	CASSQDRVTTVGFDTDTQYF
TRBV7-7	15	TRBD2	CASSLAAPGTGELFF
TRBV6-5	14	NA	CACSSRRGVYGYTF
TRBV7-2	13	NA	CASKAISKQPQHF
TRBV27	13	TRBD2	CASAAGFSYEQYF
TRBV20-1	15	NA	CSARDLGGNSYEQYF
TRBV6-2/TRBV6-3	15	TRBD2	CASSNPTSEQETQYF
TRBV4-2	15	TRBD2	CASSRGLAGDYEQFF
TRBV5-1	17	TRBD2	CASSLSLAGVGAGELFF
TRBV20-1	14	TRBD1	CSARAATGGSGYTF
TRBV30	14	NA	CAWTRSLRGEKLFF
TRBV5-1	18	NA	CASSLDVKDPLRHTEAFF
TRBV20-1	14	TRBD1	CSAEIGQGGGTQYF
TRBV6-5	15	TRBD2	CASSYETSGRGEQFF
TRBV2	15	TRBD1	CASREMDRFPYEQYF
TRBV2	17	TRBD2	CASSEDSSGRVYNEQFF
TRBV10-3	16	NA	CAISDLTKLPYNEQFF
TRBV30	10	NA	CAWSRTEAFF
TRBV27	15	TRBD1	CASSSWTGLNTEAFF
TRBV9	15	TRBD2	CASSVTSGGANEQFF
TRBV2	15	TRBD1	CASKVRDRDRNEQFF
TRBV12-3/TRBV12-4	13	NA	CATATSFYGTQYF